This TCR beta chain emerged from a study of cytomegalovirus exposure and HLA in healthy donors. Study overall: Among the 370 or so donors who were genotyped, approximately 83% fell in the genetic ancestry cluster that is associated with self-reported Caucasian donors. Study-wide findings and caveats: In a later analysis, at a false discovery rate of 0.05, 16,951 TCR beta sequences matched HLA alleles.

In regard to this clone: Its antigen is still unknown.

The CDR3 contains 14 residues. Trimming stripped 3 bases from V and 0 bases from J, with 8 bases between. Germline V gives CDR1 SEHNR, CDR2 FQNEAQ (reference sequence). The PCR was carried out with 60 Vbeta primers and 13 Jbeta primers. Sequencing used immunoSEQ multiplex PCR; TCRdb keeps in-frame clones, though not all of them. The sample records 65,000 to 80,000 clones, 78% being singletons. The specimen sequenced was PBMCs. The rearrangement joins TRBV7-9 to TRBJ1-1, with D possibly being TRBD1 (6 bases). The source is a woman aged 40 to 50 in good health and CMV-seropositive. The CDR3 region has the DNA TGTGCCAGCAGCTTTACAGGGCTGAACACTGAAGCTTTCTTT. This encodes CASSFTGLNTEAFF.